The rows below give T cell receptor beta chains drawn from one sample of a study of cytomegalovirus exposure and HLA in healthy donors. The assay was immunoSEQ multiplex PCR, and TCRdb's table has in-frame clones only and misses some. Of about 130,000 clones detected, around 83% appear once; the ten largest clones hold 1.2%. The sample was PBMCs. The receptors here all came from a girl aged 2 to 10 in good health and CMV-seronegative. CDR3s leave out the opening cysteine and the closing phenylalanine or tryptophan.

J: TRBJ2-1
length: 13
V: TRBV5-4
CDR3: ASRLGLAGDYEQF

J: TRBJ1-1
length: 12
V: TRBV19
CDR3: ASSPRSGGTEAF

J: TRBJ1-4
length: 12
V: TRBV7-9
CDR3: ASSRTATNEKLF

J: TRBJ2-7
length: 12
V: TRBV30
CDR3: AWSVTSATYEQY

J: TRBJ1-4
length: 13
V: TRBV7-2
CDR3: ASSQSNRPNEKLF

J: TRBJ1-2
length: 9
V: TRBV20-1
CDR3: SARDPSGYT

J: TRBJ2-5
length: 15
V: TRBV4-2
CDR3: ASSQDLSGGTQKTQY

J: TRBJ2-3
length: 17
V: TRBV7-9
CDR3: ASSLGGLAGGRSTDTQY

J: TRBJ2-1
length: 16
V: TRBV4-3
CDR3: ASSQDTGGLAGFNEQF

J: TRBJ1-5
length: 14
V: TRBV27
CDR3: ASSLWDRVSIQPQH

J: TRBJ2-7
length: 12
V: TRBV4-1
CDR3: ASSQRGAEGEQY

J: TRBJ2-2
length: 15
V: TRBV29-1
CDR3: SVEARDTPPRTGELF

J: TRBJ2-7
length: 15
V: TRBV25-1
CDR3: ASSEHTWPRSSYEQY

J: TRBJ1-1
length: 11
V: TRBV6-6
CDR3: ASSLDRVTEAF

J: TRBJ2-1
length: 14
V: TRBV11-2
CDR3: ASSLGRGGSYNEQF

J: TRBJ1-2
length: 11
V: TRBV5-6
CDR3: ASSLYLGEGYT

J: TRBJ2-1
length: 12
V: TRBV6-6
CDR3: ASSEQGIYNEQF

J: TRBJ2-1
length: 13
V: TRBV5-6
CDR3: ASSLVREIINEQF

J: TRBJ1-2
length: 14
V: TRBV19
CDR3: ASSSKSRSRDYGYT

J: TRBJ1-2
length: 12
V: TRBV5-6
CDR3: ASSLRQGHYGYT

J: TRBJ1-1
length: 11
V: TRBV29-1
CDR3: SVENRLNTEAF

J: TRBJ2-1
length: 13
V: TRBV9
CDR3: ASSVAGSGGNEQF

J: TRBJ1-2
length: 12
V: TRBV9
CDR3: ASSVRTGDYGYT

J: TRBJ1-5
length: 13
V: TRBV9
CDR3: ASSVEGTRDQPQH

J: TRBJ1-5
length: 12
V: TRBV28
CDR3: ASSLPPGTQPQH

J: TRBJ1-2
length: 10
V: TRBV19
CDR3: ASSISEGGYT

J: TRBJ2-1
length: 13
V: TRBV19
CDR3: ASTVDSSSYNEQF

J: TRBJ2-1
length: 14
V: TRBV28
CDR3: ASSTSGLAGVNEQF

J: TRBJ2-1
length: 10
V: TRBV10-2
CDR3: ASSGAGNEQF

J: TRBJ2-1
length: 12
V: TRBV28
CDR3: ASSLRGVDNEQF

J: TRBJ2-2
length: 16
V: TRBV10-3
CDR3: AISESWGSSGYTGELF

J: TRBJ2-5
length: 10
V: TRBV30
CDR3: AWGQGAKTQY

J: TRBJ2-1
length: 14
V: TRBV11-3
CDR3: ASSFSGRGAYNEQF

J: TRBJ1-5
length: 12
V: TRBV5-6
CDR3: ASSKAGGGQPQH

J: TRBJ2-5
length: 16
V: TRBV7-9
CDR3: ASSLDLGQGASGETQY

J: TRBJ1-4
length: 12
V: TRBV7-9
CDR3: ASSLRGREEKLF

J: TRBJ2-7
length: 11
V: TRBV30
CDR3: AQTVREGYEQY

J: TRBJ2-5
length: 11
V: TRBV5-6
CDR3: ASSLAGVETQY

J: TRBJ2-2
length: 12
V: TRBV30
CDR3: AWSRLAGTGELF

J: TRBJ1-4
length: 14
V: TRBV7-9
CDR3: ASSLGQEGHNEKLF

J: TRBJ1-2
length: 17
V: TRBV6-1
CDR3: ASSEEGRGWGGLTYGYT

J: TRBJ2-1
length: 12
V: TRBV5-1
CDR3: ASSLRTGGVEQF

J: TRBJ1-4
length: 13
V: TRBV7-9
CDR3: ASSPGTGVNEKLF

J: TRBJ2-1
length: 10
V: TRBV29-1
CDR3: SVEIGAGEQF

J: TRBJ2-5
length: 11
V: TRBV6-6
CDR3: ASSRQVQETQY

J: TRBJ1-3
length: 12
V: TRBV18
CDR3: ASSPGTGVNTIY

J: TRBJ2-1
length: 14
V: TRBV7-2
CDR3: ASSLDGTGDYNEQF

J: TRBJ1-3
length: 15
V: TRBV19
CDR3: ASSIVVGQGVGNTIY

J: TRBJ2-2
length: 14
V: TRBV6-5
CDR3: ASSYSAGGEHRGAV

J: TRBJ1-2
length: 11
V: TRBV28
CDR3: ASSLGQGYGYT

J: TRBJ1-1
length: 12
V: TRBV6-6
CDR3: ASSLDRENTEAF

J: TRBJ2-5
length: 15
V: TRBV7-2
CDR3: ASSFPPPSGGKETQY

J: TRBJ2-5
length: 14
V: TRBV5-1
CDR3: ASSLESEPWDYPIY

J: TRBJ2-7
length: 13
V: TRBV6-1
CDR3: ASSESTLGSYEQY

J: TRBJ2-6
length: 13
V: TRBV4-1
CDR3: ASSKTGSGANVLT

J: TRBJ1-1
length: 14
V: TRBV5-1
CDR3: ASRPGTSALATEAF